The entry that follows covers one T cell receptor beta chain sequence. No cognate antigen has been identified for it. Qualities for individual bases were not recorded, and no much larger clone is one base off. TCRbeta CDR3 regions were amplified from genomic DNA using the immunoSEQ Assay, a bias-controlled multiplex PCR. Per the authors' processing: The number of nucleated cells in each sample was estimated by amplification of reference gene primers within the assay. Sequence reads were collapsed and filtered to measure the absolute abundance of every unique TCRbeta CDR3 rearrangement. Productive Simpson clonality was computed per sample as the square root of Simpson's diversity index over productive rearrangements. This immuneACCESS table, as held by TCRdb, lists in-frame sequences with V and J called but not all clones. Of the missing ones, under half trace to an unresolved V gene in checked studies; the others have no known cause. V and J calls and clone size are those listed in that table; D and trimming were worked out from the DNA. Recorded for this sample are about 140,000 clones; 88% of them occurred a single time. The ten largest clonotypes hold 2.5% to 3% of the sample.

This specimen belongs to a study of blood T cell repertoires in COVID-19 (dated by TCRdb to between 2020 and 2021). About the investigation overall: Collaborator samples came from the United States, Italy and Spain and covered acute and convalescent phases of COVID-19. The prospective study material was composed of cDNA or gDNA derived from T cells, B-cell-depleted T cells, or PBMCs. The sample metadata nearly always contained a de-identified subject ID, COVID-19 status, age in years and sex. Where available, HLA class I and class II types were taken from metadata supplied by the sample provider and were not determined by assay-based typing. The repertoires were released in a freely available public database meant as a resource for research on the immune response to SARS-CoV-2. Deeply sampled blood TCRbeta repertoires from subjects exposed to, actively infected with, or recovered from COVID-19 were included in the dataset. Samples were obtained from the ongoing ImmuneRACE study (first 160 participants) and from some 1,200 subjects provided by 6 global collaborators.

What the research found in general, with its limitations: The amount of clinical and demographic metadata varied by source and participant and was provided uncurated.

CDR1 and CDR2, per the germline V gene, are MDHEN and SYDVKM. Taken from cysteine to phenylalanine, the CDR3 has 14 residues. Only CDR3 DNA is held: 42 bases, read in frame from base 1. A distance of 12 bases separates the germline ends of V and J, which lose 7 bases and 2 bases respectively. One collaborating source in Seattle enrolled patients while the patients were actively infected and followed the patients over time throughout the course of disease. Collaborating institutions collected whole blood in K2EDTA tubes following their own protocols. For TCRbeta analysis, collaborator samples were shipped as frozen whole blood, as isolated PBMCs, or as DNA extracted from either sample type.

The clonotype was recovered from a human donor with COVID-19, enrolled during active disease. The donor label of this sample is uncertain. Sequencing used peripheral blood. The rearranged chain carries TRBV28 and TRBJ1-3; the D gene cannot be resolved reliably. CDR3 region: CASTRGLAGNTIYF. In nucleotide form, the sequence is TGTGCCAGCACGAGAGGTCTAGCTGGAAACACCATATATTTT.